This entry features one T cell receptor beta chain sequence. Its target is not known. Trimming shortened V by 2 bases and J by 0 bases, and 14 bases separated the two germline ends. Germline V gene sequence: CDR1 LGHNA, CDR2 YNFKEQ. This CDR3 has 16 amino acids. This sample is part of a study of OX40 agonist ivuxolimab in advanced cancers. In the study overall: There were three patients with partial responses, one having hepatocellular carcinoma and two cutaneous melanoma. General study findings and limits: Dose levels from 0.1 to 3.0 mg/kg saw CD4+ and CD8+ blood T cells expand clonally by week 6. Mean expanded clone counts were higher in CD8+ than CD4+ T cells.

Researchers took blood at baseline, on cycle 4 day 1, and on cycle 7 day 1. Some clones are missing from TCRdb's copy, which holds only in-frame ones; the method was immunoSEQ multiplex PCR. Here the sample spans about 77,000 clones, around 80% being singletons. This receptor was taken from an adult with an advanced solid tumor such as melanoma, head and neck, liver or kidney cancer. The chain has TRBV4-2 and TRBJ2-7; D is perhaps TRBD2 (5 bases). The source was CD4+ or CD8+ T cells sorted from blood, collected in a trial of the OX40 agonist ivuxolimab. The CDR3 DNA reads as TGTGCCAGCAGCCAAAGAGCGGACGATAGCTCCTACGAGCAGTACTTC. This translates into CASSQRADDSSYEQYF.